The 20 T cell receptor beta chains below were found in one sample sequenced in a study of blood T cells in healthy people across ages. PCR was performed a second time for roughly 7 to 12 cycles using a sample-barcoded 5' primer and a J-beta primer mix. TCRdb redid the calling of the 5' RACE reads with MiXCR, one entry per CDR3 protein. The sample carries more than 900,000 distinct CDR3 sequences, about 25% recorded once. The sample also formed part of further work on T cells of mothers and their children.

The sequenced sample was blood. The receptors stem from a girl aged 2 to 9 in good health.

J is TRBJ2-5 and V is TRBV11-1; 7 nucleotides match TRBD1. The germline gives CDR1 SGHAT, CDR2 FQDESV (reference sequence). Trimming removed 3 bases from V and 4 bases from J; junction bases left unmatched: 23. The CDR3 length is 20 residues. The CDR3 loop is CASSFLRSGTEKRVRETQYF. The CDR3 nucleotides read TGTGCCAGCAGCTTCCTCCGTTCTGGGACAGAGAAGAGGGTTAGAGAGACCCAGTACTTC.

In the case of this clonotype: This may arise from a read error, as a much more abundant clone is one base away. V is TRBV4-1 and J is TRBJ2-1, with D uncertain. CDR1 MGHRA and CDR2 YSYEKL come from the germline V gene. Trimming took 1 base from V and 6 from J, leaving 4 bases between them. The CDR3 consists of 12 residues. The CDR3 reads CASSQVFNEQFF. In DNA, the CDR3 is TGCGCCAGCAGCCAAGTCTTCAATGAGCAGTTCTTC.

This chain uses TRBV11-2 with TRBJ1-4; 7 bases align to TRBD1. Germline CDR1 SGHAT, CDR2 FQNNGV. The trim removed 4 bases at V and 7 bases at J, leaving 9 bases unmatched. CDR3 length: 15 amino acids. For the CDR3, the DNA is TGTGCCAGCAGCTCGGGACAGCTCCGTATTGAAAAACTGTTTTTT. It translates to CASSSGQLRIEKLFF.

This clonotype was seen more than once but under ten times. A much larger clone is a single base away; this may be a read error. This chain connects TRBV20-1 to TRBJ2-5, with 7 bases fitting TRBD2. This CDR3 is 14 amino acids long. The V gene's germline CDR1 is DFQATT and CDR2 SNEGSKA (reference sequence). In nucleotides, the CDR3 is TGCAGTGCTAGAGCGGGAGGAGGACAAGAGACCCAGTGCTTC. It translates to CSARAGGGQETQCF.

J is TRBJ2-1 and V is TRBV9; D is possibly TRBD1 (6 bases). The DNA end is more similar to TRBJ2-7, so the J call may be wrong. CDR3 size: 15 residues. Germline values: CDR1 SGDLS, CDR2 YYNGEE. The CDR3 nucleotides read TGTGCCAGCAGCGTAGGAGCAGGGGACTCCTACGAGCAGTACTTC. The encoded protein is CASSVGAGDSYEQYF.

V usage is TRBV6-5 and J usage is TRBJ1-3; D is uncertain. The CDR3 is 13 amino acids. Germline CDR1 MNHEY, CDR2 SVGAGI. The V end lost 5 bases, the J end lost 3 bases, and 8 bases lay between the germline ends. The CDR3 reads CASSGPGGNTIYF. The CDR3 DNA is TGTGCCAGCAGTGGCCCGGGTGGAAACACCATATATTTT.

The gene calls are TRBV2 and TRBJ2-7; 9 bases agree with TRBD2. J lost 1 base, V lost 4 bases, and 8 bases had no gene match. Germline loops: CDR1 SNHLY, CDR2 FYNNEI. The CDR3 contains 16 residues. The CDR3 loop is CASSGSWLAGSYEQYF. The CDR3 DNA reads TGTGCCAGCAGTGGGAGTTGGCTAGCGGGGTCCTACGAGCAGTACTTC.

The V call is TRBV11-1, the J call TRBJ1-2; D possibly corresponds to TRBD1 (5 bases). V was pared by 5 bases and J by 3 bases, with 16 bases between. Germline V gene sequence: CDR1 SGHAT, CDR2 FQDESV (reference sequence). The CDR3 covers 15 residues. The CDR3 DNA reads as TGTGCCAGCAGCCCCCAAGCGACAGCTCACTATGGCTACACCTTC. Translation gives CASSPQATAHYGYTF.

J is TRBJ2-1 and V is TRBV6-5; D perhaps matches TRBD2 (5 bases). CDR1 and CDR2 (germline): MNHEY, SVGAGI. There are 16 residues in the CDR3. V lost 0 bases and J lost 2, with 11 bases in between. This chain's CDR3 is CASSYSGLAPYNEQFF. In DNA, the CDR3 is TGTGCCAGCAGTTACTCCGGGCTAGCCCCCTACAATGAGCAGTTCTTC.

The chain combines TRBV7-9 with TRBJ2-3, with TRBD1 identical over 8 bases. Per the germline V gene, CDR1 is SEHNR and CDR2 is FQNEAQ (reference sequence). Trimming took 5 bases from V and 1 from J; bases not matched to a gene: 11. The CDR3 covers 17 residues. The CDR3 bases are TGTGCCAGCAGCCAGGTCGTTTCGGGACAGGGCACAGATACGCAGTATTTT. Residues: CASSQVVSGQGTDTQYF. The full variable domain, its missing parts supplied by reference TRBV7-9 and TRBJ2-3, is DTGVSQNPRHKITKRGQNVTFRCDPISEHNRLYWYRQTLGQGPEFLTYFQNEAQLEKSRLLSDRFSAERPKGSFSTLEIQRTEQGDSAMYLCASSQVVSGQGTDTQYFGPGTRLTVL.

This clonotype was counted a few times. The CDR3 here is CASKGRTSENTGELFF. CDR3 sequence (DNA): TGTGCCAGCAAGGGGAGGACTAGCGAGAACACCGGGGAGCTGTTTTTT. The rearrangement joins TRBV28 to TRBJ2-2, with TRBD2 identical over 9 bases. The germline CDR1 and CDR2 sequences are MDHEN and SYDVKM. The CDR3 totals 16 residues. The ends lost 7 bases at V and 1 base at J; junction bases unmatched: 7.

This clonotype was seen only a few times. The V call is TRBV4-3, the J call TRBJ2-5; D is perhaps TRBD1 (5 bases). Looked up from germline, CDR1 is LGHNA and CDR2 is YSLEER. Between the trimmed V and J ends, which lost 3 bases and 4 bases, there was a span of 15 bases. The CDR3 covers 15 residues. The CDR3 spells CASSQEGVIGETQYF. CDR3 sequence (DNA): TGCGCCAGCAGCCAGGAAGGGGTTATCGGAGAGACCCAGTACTTC.

The rearrangement links TRBV6-1 to TRBJ1-5; tentatively, D is TRBD1 (5 bases). The CDR3 length is 18 residues. Between the trimmed V and J ends, which lost 4 bases and 1 base, there was a span of 20 bases. CDR1 is MNHNS, CDR2 SASEGT, per germline. The CDR3: CASSGSGAVIISNQPQHF. The DNA of the CDR3 is TGTGCCAGCAGTGGGTCTGGGGCGGTGATAATCAGCAATCAGCCCCAGCATTTT.

This clonotype has just a few counts. The rearrangement uses TRBV29-1 and TRBJ2-3, with no clear D. V gave up 2 bases and J gave up 4 bases, with 7 bases separating them. The length of the CDR3 is 12 residues. Looked up from germline, CDR1 is SQVTM and CDR2 is ANQGSEA. CDR3 amino acids: CSVESVADTQYF. The CDR3 DNA reads as TGCAGCGTTGAATCGGTGGCAGATACGCAGTATTTT.

In its sample, this clonotype was seen a few times. V gene TRBV6-1 combines with J gene TRBJ1-2; TRBD1 is a possible D gene (5 bases). The germline V gene encodes CDR1 MNHNS and CDR2 SASEGT. The CDR3 is made up of 16 amino acids. V lost 0 bases and J lost 4, with 15 bases in between. CDR3 sequence (DNA): TGTGCCAGCAGTGAAGCTTTGGGAGGGGACGGCTATGGCTACACCTTC. It encodes CASSEALGGDGYGYTF.

This clonotype was seen only a few times. The V gene is TRBV29-1, the J gene TRBJ2-5; no clear D gene. This CDR3 contains 14 residues. V dropped 4 bases and J dropped 1 base, with 13 bases sitting between them. Germline CDR1 and CDR2: SQVTM and ANQGSEA. CDR3 coding DNA: TGCAGCGTTGTTTCTGGCAGCATCCAAGAGACCCAGTACTTC. Encoded protein: CSVVSGSIQETQYF.

CDR3 sequence reads: CASSASGGSFYEQYF. CDR3 nucleotides: TGTGCCAGCAGCGCAAGCGGGGGGAGTTTTTACGAGCAGTACTTC. This rearrangement joins TRBV7-9 to TRBJ2-7; 9 bases align to TRBD2. CDR3 length equals 15 residues. The V gene end was trimmed by 5 bases and the J gene end by 4 bases; junction bases not matched to a gene: 9. The germline V gene encodes CDR1 SEHNR and CDR2 FQNEAQ (reference sequence).

This chain links TRBV7-9 with TRBJ2-1; TRBD1 or TRBD2 may be the D gene (5 bases each). Germline loops: CDR1 SEHNR, CDR2 FQNEAQ (reference sequence). Trimming pared 1 base from V and 0 bases from J, leaving 10 bases between. This CDR3 contains 16 residues. The DNA for the CDR3 is TGTGCCAGCAGCTTAGTCGGGGCAAGCTCCTACAATGAGCAGTTCTTC. Its protein product is CASSLVGASSYNEQFF. Full variable domain (remainder filled in from reference TRBV7-9 and TRBJ2-1): DTGVSQNPRHKITKRGQNVTFRCDPISEHNRLYWYRQTLGQGPEFLTYFQNEAQLEKSRLLSDRFSAERPKGSFSTLEIQRTEQGDSAMYLCASSLVGASSYNEQFFGPGTRLTVL.

On this clonotype: One junction end disagrees with the germline gene, perhaps due to a read error. The V and J genes are TRBV27 and TRBJ2-6; D is ambiguous. Per the germline V gene, CDR1 is MNHEY and CDR2 is SMNVEV (reference sequence). This CDR3 is 21 amino acids long. This CDR3 is CTSSYLDTPRQLSSGANVLTF. In DNA form, the CDR3 reads TGCACCAGCAGTTACCTAGACACACCCAGACAACTTAGCTCTGGGGCCAACGTCCTGACTTTC.

The gene calls are TRBV5-1 and TRBJ1-4; no clear D gene. The CDR3 is 15 residues long. V lost 0 bases and J 5 bases, leaving 11 bases between the germline ends. Germline V gene sequence: CDR1 SGHRS, CDR2 YFSETQ. Here the CDR3 DNA reads TGCGCCAGCAGCTTGGCGGGAGGAGAAAATGAAAAACTGTTTTTT. Its protein is CASSLAGGENEKLFF.